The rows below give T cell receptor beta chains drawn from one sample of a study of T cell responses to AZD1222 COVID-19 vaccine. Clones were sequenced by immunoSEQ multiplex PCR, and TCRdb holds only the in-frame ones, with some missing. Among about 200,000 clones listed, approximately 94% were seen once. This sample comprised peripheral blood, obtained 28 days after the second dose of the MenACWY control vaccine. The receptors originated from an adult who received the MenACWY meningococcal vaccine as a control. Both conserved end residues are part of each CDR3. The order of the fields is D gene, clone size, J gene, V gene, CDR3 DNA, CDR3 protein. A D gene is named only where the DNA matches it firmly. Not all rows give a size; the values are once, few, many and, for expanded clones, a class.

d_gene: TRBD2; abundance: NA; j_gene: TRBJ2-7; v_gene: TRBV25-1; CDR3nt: TGTGCCAGCAGTGAAGGTCCTAGCGGCTACGAGCAGTACTTC; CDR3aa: CASSEGPSGYEQYF
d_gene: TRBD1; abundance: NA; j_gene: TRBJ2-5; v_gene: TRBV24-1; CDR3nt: TGTGCCACCAGTGATTGGGGGGACAGGGGGGAGACCCAGTACTTC; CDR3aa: CATSDWGDRGETQYF
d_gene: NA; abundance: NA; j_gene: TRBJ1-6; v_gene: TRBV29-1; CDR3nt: TGCAGCGTTCACCCACCCTCGGACACCCGTCAGGCCCATTCACCCCTCCACTTT; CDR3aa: CSVHPPSDTRQAHSPLHF
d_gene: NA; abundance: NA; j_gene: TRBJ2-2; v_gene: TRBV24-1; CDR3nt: TGTGCCACCTCGGAAGGGGAGGCCGGGGAGCTGTTTTTT; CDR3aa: CATSEGEAGELFF
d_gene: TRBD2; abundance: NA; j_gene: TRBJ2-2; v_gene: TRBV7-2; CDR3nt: TGTGCCAGCAGCCACTCTAGCGGGGCAAACACCGGGGAGCTGTTTTTT; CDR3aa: CASSHSSGANTGELFF
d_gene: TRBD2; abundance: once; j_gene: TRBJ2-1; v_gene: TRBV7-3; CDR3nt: TGTGCCAGCAGCCCCGGCCTAGCGGGGCGGGATGAGCAGTTCTTC; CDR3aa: CASSPGLAGRDEQFF
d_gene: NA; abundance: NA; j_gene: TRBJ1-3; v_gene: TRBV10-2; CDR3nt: TGCGCCAGCCGTGACAGCAACACCATATATTTT; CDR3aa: CASRDSNTIYF
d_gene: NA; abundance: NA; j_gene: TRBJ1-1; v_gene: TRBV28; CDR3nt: TGTGCCAGCAGTTTCCAGGGTTGGGCTTTCTTT; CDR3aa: CASSFQGWAFF
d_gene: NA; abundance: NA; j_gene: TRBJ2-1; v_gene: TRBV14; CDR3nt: TGTGCCAGCAGCCAATTCCGGAGCTCCTACAATGAGCAGTTCTTC; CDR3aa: CASSQFRSSYNEQFF
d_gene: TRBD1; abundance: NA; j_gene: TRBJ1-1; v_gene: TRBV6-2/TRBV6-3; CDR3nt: TGTGCCAGCAGTTACTTGGGACAGGGGATGAACACTGAAGCTTTCTTT; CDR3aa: CASSYLGQGMNTEAFF
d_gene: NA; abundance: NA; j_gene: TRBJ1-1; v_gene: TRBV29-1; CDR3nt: TGCAGCGCGGACGACGGGAACACTGAAGCTTTCTTT; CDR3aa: CSADDGNTEAFF
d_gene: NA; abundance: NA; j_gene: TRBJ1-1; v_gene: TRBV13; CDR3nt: TGTGCCAGCAGCTTAGGATCACAGGGATCGAACACTGAAGCTTTCTTT; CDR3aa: CASSLGSQGSNTEAFF
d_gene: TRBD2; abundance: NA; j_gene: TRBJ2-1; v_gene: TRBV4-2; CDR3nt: TGTGCCAGCAGCCAAGGTTCTTCGGGACTAGCTAAATACAATGAGCAGTTCTTC; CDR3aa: CASSQGSSGLAKYNEQFF
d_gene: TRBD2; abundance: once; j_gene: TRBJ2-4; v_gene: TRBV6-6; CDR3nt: TGTGCCAGCAGTGGGAGGGGAGGGTTAGCCAAAAACATTCAGTACTTC; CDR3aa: CASSGRGGLAKNIQYF
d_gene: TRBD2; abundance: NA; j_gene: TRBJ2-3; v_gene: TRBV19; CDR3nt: TGTGCCAGTAGGGCCGGTGGAGCGGGGGCACACCCTCGCACAGATACGCAGTATTTT; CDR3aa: CASRAGGAGAHPRTDTQYF
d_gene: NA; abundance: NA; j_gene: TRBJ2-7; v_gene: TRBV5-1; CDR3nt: TGCGCCAGCAGCTTGGTAGCGGCGGGCTACGAGCAGTACTTC; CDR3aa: CASSLVAAGYEQYF
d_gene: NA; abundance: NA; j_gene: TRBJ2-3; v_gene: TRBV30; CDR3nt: TGTGCCTGGAGTGTTTTTGGGTCAGGGGAACCGCCGCAGTATTTT; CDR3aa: CAWSVFGSGEPPQYF
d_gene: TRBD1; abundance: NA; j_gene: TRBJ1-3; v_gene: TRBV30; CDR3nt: TGTGCCTGGAGAGATCCTTTACAGGGGGCAGGAAACACCATATATTTT; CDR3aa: CAWRDPLQGAGNTIYF
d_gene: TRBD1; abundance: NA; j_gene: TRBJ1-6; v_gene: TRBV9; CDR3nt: TGTGCCAGCAGCGAGACAGGGGGGAATTCACCCCTCCACTTT; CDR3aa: CASSETGGNSPLHF
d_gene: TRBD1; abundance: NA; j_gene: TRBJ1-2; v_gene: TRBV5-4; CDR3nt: TGTGCCAGCAGCTTCTCAGGGGGCGCTGGCTACACCTTC; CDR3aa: CASSFSGGAGYTF
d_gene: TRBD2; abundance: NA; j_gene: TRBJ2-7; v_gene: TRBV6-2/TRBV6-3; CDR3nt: TGTGCCAGCAGTACAAAGACTAGCGGGGGTCCCCTTTTCTACGAGCAGTACTTC; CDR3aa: CASSTKTSGGPLFYEQYF
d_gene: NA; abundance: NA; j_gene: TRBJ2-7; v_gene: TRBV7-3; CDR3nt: TGTGCCAGCAGCTCCCGGGATACCGGCGAGCAGTACTTC; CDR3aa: CASSSRDTGEQYF
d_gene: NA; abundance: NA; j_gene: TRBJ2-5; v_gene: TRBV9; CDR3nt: TGTGCCAGCAGCGTAGCGGGGGAGAGGGCGACCCAGTACTTC; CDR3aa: CASSVAGERATQYF
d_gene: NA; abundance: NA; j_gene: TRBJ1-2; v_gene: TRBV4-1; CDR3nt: TGCGCCAGCAGCCAAGATCGGCCAGGGATTTATGGCTACACCTTC; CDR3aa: CASSQDRPGIYGYTF
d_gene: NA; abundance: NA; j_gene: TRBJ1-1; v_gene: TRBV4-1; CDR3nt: TGCGCCAGCAGCCAAGGGGGACCCACTGAAGCTTTCTTT; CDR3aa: CASSQGGPTEAFF
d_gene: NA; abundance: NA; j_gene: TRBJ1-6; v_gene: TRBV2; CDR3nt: TGTGCCAGCAGTGAGTGGCAGGGTTATTCACCCCTCCACTTT; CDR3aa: CASSEWQGYSPLHF
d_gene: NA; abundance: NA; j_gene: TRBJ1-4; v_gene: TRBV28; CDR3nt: TGTGCCAGCAGCTCCCCACAGTTACCCAATGAAAAACTGTTTTTT; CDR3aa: CASSSPQLPNEKLFF
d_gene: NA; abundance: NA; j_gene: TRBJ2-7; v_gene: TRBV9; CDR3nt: TGTGCCAGCAGCCGGGACACGGGGGGTTACGAGCAGTACTTC; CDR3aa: CASSRDTGGYEQYF
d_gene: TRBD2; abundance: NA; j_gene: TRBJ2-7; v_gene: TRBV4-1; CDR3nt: TGCGCCAGCAGCCAAGTTCCTAGCGGGGCTCAGGAGCAGTACTTC; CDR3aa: CASSQVPSGAQEQYF
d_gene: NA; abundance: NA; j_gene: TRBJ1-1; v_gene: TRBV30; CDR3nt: TGTGCCTGGAGTTGGGGAATGAACACTGAAGCTTTCTTT; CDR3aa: CAWSWGMNTEAFF
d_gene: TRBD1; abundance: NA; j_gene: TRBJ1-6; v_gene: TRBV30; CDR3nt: TGTGCCTGGAGTGTAAGGGGACAGGGATACTCACCCCTCCACTTT; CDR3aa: CAWSVRGQGYSPLHF
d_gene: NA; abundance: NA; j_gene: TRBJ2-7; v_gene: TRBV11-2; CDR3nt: TGTGCCAGCAGCTTATTTCCAGGCTACGAGCAGTACTTC; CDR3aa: CASSLFPGYEQYF
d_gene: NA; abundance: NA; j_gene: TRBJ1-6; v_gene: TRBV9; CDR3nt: TGTGCCAGCAGCGTAGGTCATCAGGGGTTGAGTAATTCACCCCTCCACTTT; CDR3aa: CASSVGHQGLSNSPLHF
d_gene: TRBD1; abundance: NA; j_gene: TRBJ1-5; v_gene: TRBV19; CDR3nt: TGTGCCAGTAGTCCCGACAGGGCTCAGCCCCAGCATTTT; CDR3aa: CASSPDRAQPQHF
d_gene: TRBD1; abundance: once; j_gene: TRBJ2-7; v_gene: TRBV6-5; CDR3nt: TGTGCCAGCACCGAGGACAGGGGGCCCTACGAGCAGTACTTC; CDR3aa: CASTEDRGPYEQYF
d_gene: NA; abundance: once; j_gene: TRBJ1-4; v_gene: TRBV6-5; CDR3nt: TGTGCCAGCAGTTACACAGGGCCAACTAATGAAAAACTGTTTTTT; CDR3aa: CASSYTGPTNEKLFF
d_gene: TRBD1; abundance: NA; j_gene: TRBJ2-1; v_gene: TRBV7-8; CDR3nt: TGTGCCAGCAGCCGCATTCGACAGGGTGACTACAATGAGCAGTTCTTC; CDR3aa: CASSRIRQGDYNEQFF
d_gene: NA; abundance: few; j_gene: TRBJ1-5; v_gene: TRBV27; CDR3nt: TGTGACGGTGGGATAGATAGCAATCAGCCCCAGCATTTT; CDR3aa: CDGGIDSNQPQHF
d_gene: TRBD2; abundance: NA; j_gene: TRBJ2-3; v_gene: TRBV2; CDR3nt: TGTGCCAGCAGTGGTGAGCGGGATAACACAGATACGCAGTATTTT; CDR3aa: CASSGERDNTDTQYF
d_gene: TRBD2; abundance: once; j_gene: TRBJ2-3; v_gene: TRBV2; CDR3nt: TGTGCCAGCAGTGGGGGACTACCCACAGATACGCAGTATTTT; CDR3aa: CASSGGLPTDTQYF
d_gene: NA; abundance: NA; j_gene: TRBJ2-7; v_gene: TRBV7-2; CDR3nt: TGTGCCAGCAGCGAATACAGGGTCCCCTACGAGCAGTACTTC; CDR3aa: CASSEYRVPYEQYF
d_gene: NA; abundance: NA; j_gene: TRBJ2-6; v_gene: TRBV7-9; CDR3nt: TGTGCCAGCAGCTTAGAGGGCAGGAGGACCCCTGGGGCCAACGTCCTGACTTTC; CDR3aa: CASSLEGRRTPGANVLTF
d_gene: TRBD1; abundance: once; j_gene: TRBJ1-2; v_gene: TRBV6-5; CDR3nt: TGTGCCAGCAGTTGGACAGGATTTGATAACTATGGCTACACCTTC; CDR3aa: CASSWTGFDNYGYTF
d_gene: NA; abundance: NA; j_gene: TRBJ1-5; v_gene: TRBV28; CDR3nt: TGTGCCAGGACTGATCAGCCCCAGCATTTT; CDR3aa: CARTDQPQHF
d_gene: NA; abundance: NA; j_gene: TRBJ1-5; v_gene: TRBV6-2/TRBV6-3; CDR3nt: TGTGCCAGCAGCAACAGGGTCAATCAGCCCCAGCATTTT; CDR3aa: CASSNRVNQPQHF
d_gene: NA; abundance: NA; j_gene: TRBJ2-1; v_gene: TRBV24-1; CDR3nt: TGTGCCACCAGTGATTTCGTTAACGGTCTCAATGAGCAGTTCTTC; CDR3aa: CATSDFVNGLNEQFF
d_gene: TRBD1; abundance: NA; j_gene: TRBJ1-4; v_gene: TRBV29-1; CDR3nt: TGCAGCGTTCACTCGGGACAGGCTAATGAAAAACTGTTTTTT; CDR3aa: CSVHSGQANEKLFF
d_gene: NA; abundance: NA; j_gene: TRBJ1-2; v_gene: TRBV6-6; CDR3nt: TGTGCCAGCAACACTAAGGGGTCTAACTATGGCTACACCTTC; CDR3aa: CASNTKGSNYGYTF
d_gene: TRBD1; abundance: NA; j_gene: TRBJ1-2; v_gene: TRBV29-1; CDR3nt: TGCAGCGTTCAGACAGGGTTTAACTATGGCTACACCTTC; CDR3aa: CSVQTGFNYGYTF
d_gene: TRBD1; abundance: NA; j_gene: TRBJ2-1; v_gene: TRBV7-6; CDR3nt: TGTGCCAGCAGCTTAGGGGGACAGGGGGCGACCAATGAGCAGTTCTTC; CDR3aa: CASSLGGQGATNEQFF
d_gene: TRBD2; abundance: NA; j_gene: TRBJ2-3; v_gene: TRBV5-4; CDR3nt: TGTGCCAGCAGCTCCGGACTAGCTACAGATACGCAGTATTTT; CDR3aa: CASSSGLATDTQYF
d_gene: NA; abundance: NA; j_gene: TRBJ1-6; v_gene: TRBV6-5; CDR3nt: TGTGCCAGCAGTTACGGGGACCGTTCACCCCTCCACTTT; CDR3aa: CASSYGDRSPLHF
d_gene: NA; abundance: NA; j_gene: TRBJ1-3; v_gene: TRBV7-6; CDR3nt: TGTGCCAGCAGCTTAGCGGACAGCGTCTCTGGAAACACCATATATTTT; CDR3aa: CASSLADSVSGNTIYF
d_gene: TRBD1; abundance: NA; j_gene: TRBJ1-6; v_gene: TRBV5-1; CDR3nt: TGCGCCAGCAGCTTAATTACAGGGGACCATAATTCACCCCTCCACTTT; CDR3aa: CASSLITGDHNSPLHF
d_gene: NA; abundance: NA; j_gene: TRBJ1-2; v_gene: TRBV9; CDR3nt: TGTGCCAGCAGCGTAGATGCAGGGATTAACTATGGCTACACCTTC; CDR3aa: CASSVDAGINYGYTF
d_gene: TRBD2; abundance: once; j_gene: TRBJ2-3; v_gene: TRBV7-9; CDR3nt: TGTGCCAGCAGCGATAGGTCCACTAGCGGGATGAGAGTTACAGATACGCAGTATTTT; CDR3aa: CASSDRSTSGMRVTDTQYF